This is a list of T cell receptor beta chains from one sample in a study of regulatory T cells in long-lasting Graves disease. TCRdb called the multiplex PCR reads again in MiXCR, with one record for every CDR3 protein. The sample contains roughly 430,000 distinct CDR3 sequences, roughly 17% of which appear only once. These same records also appear under a second study, on T cells in Graves' hyperthyroidism and ophthalmopathy.

The source material was peripheral blood mononuclear cells (PBMCs), sampled at new diagnosis, from a patient treated with antithyroid drugs. The receptors shown here come from a woman aged 25 to 45 with Graves disease. Each CDR3 is given with its conserved first and last residue. The D gene is left open where the match is weak. Only part of the rows carry a size: once, few, many, or a class if the clone is expanded.

V gene	D gene	clone size	J gene	CDR3 protein	CDR3 DNA
TRBV12-3/TRBV12-4	TRBD2	few	TRBJ2-2	CASSLSGLAGLRTGELFF	TGTGCCAGCAGTCTCTCGGGACTAGCGGGATTACGCACCGGGGAGCTGTTTTTT
TRBV11-2	.	many	TRBJ2-2	CASSIQWSFTGELFF	TGTGCCAGCAGCATTCAGTGGTCTTTCACCGGGGAGCTGTTTTTT
TRBV4-1	TRBD1	few	TRBJ2-2	CASSQKTRDRINTGELFF	TGCGCCAGCAGCCAAAAGACCCGGGACAGAATAAACACCGGGGAGCTGTTTTTT
TRBV6-1	.	many	TRBJ2-1	CASSISPRGNEQFF	TGTGCCAGCAGTATTTCCCCCAGGGGCAATGAGCAGTTCTTC
TRBV6-2/TRBV6-3	TRBD1	many	TRBJ2-3	CASSYSIGQGTDTQYF	TGTGCCAGCAGTTACTCGATCGGACAGGGCACAGATACGCAGTATTTT
TRBV19	TRBD2	.	TRBJ2-1	CASSIEVLAYYNEQFF	TGTGCCAGTAGTATAGAGGTACTAGCGTATTACAATGAGCAGTTCTTC
TRBV19	.	once	TRBJ2-1	CASSIAGNRPGTYNEQFF	TGTGCCAGTAGTATTGCCGGGAACAGGCCCGGAACCTACAATGAGCAGTTCTTC
TRBV2	.	.	TRBJ2-2	CASSVNSEGDTGELFF	TGTGCCAGCAGTGTTAACAGTGAGGGGGACACCGGGGAGCTGTTTTTT
TRBV2	TRBD2	many	TRBJ2-3	CASSWTSGSKDTQYF	TGTGCCAGCAGCTGGACTAGCGGGAGCAAAGATACGCAGTATTTT
TRBV30	.	few	TRBJ2-1	CAWKTPPFWNNNEQFF	TGTGCCTGGAAAACTCCCCCGTTTTGGAACAACAATGAGCAGTTCTTC
TRBV19	.	.	TRBJ2-1	CASSIEANEQFF	TGTGCCAGTAGTATTGAGGCCAATGAGCAGTTCTTC
TRBV7-9	.	.	TRBJ1-2	CASSLAWLQLTF	TGTGCCAGCAGCTTAGCCTGGTTGCAGCTGACGTTC
TRBV20-1	TRBD2	many	TRBJ2-7	CSARPPGLAGASEQYF	TGCAGTGCTAGACCCCCGGGACTAGCGGGAGCTAGTGAGCAGTACTTC
TRBV10-3	TRBD2	.	TRBJ2-3	CAVGRADTQYF	TGTGCCGTCGGGAGGGCAGATACGCAGTATTTT
TRBV11-3	.	many	TRBJ2-7	CASSLTGEYEQYF	TGTGCCAGCAGCTTAACGGGGGAATACGAGCAGTACTTC
TRBV11-2	TRBD1	many	TRBJ2-7	CASSKDRASYEQYF	TGTGCCAGCAGCAAGGACAGGGCGTCCTACGAGCAGTACTTC